The present entry profiles one TCR beta chain with its context. This record belongs to a study of blood T cell repertoires in COVID-19. Enrollment of patients from Seattle took place during active infection, with longitudinal follow-up. Only in-frame clones appear in the TCRdb table, and some are missing; sequencing was by immunoSEQ multiplex PCR. Of around 250,000 clones in the sample, over 70% were seen once. The receptor was derived from a woman in her sixties or seventies with COVID-19, enrolled during active disease. The sequencing input was peripheral blood.

The CDR3 sequence: CASSLEASGGSPLHF. The CDR3, as DNA: TGTGCCAGCAGTTTAGAGGCTTCGGGGGGTTCACCCCTCCACTTT. This sequence joins TRBV28 and TRBJ1-6, with D possibly being TRBD1 (5 bases). CDR3 length: 15 residues. CDR1 is MDHEN and CDR2 is SYDVKM in the germline V gene. Trimming took off 2 bases at V and 9 bases at J, with 14 bases between the two ends. The variable domain in full, completed from reference TRBV28 and TRBJ1-6, reads DVKVTQSSRYLVKRTGEKVFLECVQDMDHENMFWYRQDPGLGLRLIYFSYDVKMKEKGDIPEGYSVSREKKERFSLILESASTNQTSMYLCASSLEASGGSPLHFGNGTRLTVT.